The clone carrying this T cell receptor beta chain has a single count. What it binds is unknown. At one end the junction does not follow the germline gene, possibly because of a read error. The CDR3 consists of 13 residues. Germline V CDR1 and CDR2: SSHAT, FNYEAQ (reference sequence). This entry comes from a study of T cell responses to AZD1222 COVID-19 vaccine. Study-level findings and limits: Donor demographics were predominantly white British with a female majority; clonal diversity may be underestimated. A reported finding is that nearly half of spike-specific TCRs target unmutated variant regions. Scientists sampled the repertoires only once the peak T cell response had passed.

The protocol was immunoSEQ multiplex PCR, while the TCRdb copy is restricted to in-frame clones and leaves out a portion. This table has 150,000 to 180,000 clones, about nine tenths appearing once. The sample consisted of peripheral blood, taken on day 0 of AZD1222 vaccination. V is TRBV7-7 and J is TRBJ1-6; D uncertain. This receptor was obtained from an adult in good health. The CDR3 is CASSLEAGSPLHF. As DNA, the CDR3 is TGTGCTAGCAGCTTAGAGGCGGGTTCACCCCTCCACTTT.